What follows describes a single T cell receptor beta chain. Amplification used 60 Vbeta primers and 13 Jbeta primers. Profiled with immunoSEQ multiplex PCR; TCRdb holds only in-frame clones, not every one. This table has about 140,000 clones, roughly 86% appearing once. The entry originates in a study of cytomegalovirus exposure and HLA in healthy donors. As for the study in general: Within the Caucasian-associated ancestry cluster were roughly 82% of the roughly 430 genotyped donors.

Germline assignment: CDR1 SGHRS and CDR2 YFSETQ. The CDR3 loop spans 17 amino acids. The J segment lost 0 bases and the V segment lost 2 bases, leaving 5 bases of the junction unmatched. This TCR derives from a man aged 18 to 29 in good health and CMV-seropositive. The chain carries TRBV5-1 and TRBJ2-2, with 9 nucleotides matching TRBD2. Sequenced input: PBMCs. This chain's CDR3 is CASSLYGGRANTGELFF. DNA for the CDR3: TGCGCCAGCAGCTTATACGGCGGGAGGGCGAACACCGGGGAGCTGTTTTTT.